This TCR beta chain was found in a study of TIL therapy for anti-PD-1-resistant metastatic lung cancer. Study context: Most patients had lung adenocarcinoma. Tumors carried a median 1.5 non-synonymous mutations per megabase.

Time point of the sample: pre-treatment sample, taken before nivolumab and TIL therapy. The tumor samples were excised metastases, mostly pleural nodules or supraclavicular lymph nodes. Details on this clone: The antigen remains undetermined.

Sequencing used immunoSEQ v3. Survey-level samples got 2 million or so read pairs; deep-level samples got roughly 4.5-6 million. Method: immunoSEQ multiplex PCR; TCRdb's copy keeps in-frame clones and lacks some. The sample records about 100,000 clones, approximately 65% being singletons. Points from the study as a whole: TIL cultures after expansion showed higher clonality and lower diversity than baseline tumor (median 6% vs 31%).

The starting material was tumor tissue, obtained at baseline. The receptor was isolated from a person aged 25 to 80 with non-small cell lung cancer.

The CDR3 protein is CASSLRQVPGELFF. The CDR3 nucleotides are TGCGCCAGCAGCTTGCGGCAGGTGCCCGGGGAGCTGTTTTTT. The chain uses TRBV5-1 and TRBJ2-2; D remains unclear. The V end was cut by 1 base, the J end by 6 bases, with 10 bases between. Germline CDR1 reads SGHRS; CDR2 reads YFSETQ. The CDR3 contains 14 residues.